What follows are 20 T cell receptor beta chains derived from one specimen sequenced in a study of blood T cell repertoires in COVID-19. Sequencing used immunoSEQ multiplex PCR; TCRdb keeps in-frame clones, though not all of them. The data hold some 120,000 clones, with about 77% observed a single time. Specimen: peripheral blood. These receptors were collected from a man at least 80 years old with acute or convalescent COVID-19.

The rearrangement links TRBV4-3 to TRBJ1-6; 7 bases are a match to TRBD1. The V segment lost 4 bases and the J segment 7 bases; nucleotides outside the gene matches: 10. The germline CDR1 and CDR2 sequences are LGHNA and YSLEER. CDR3 length: 16 amino acids. In DNA form, the CDR3 reads TGCGCCAGCAGCCCGCACCCGGGACAGACAAATTCACCCCTCCACTTT. Its protein is CASSPHPGQTNSPLHF.

This clone showed up just once. The J gene is TRBJ2-5, the V gene TRBV20-1, with D perhaps TRBD1 (8 bases). The germline CDR1 and CDR2 sequences are DFQATT and SNEGSKA (reference sequence). The CDR3 totals 16 residues. The V and J ends lost 3 bases and 7 bases respectively, with 24 bases between them. The CDR3 protein is CSASSIQGGPGRTQYF. The CDR3 nucleotides read TGCAGTGCTAGTTCCATACAGGGGGGGCCTGGGAGGACCCAGTACTTC.

The rearrangement uses TRBV29-1 and TRBJ2-3; 9 bases line up with TRBD1. The CDR3 sequence is 16 residues long. The ends lost 0 bases at V and 0 bases at J; junction bases unmatched: 4. The germline gives CDR1 SQVTM, CDR2 ANQGSEA. CDR3 sequence (DNA): TGCAGCGTTGAAGAGGGACAGGGTTACAGCACAGATACGCAGTATTTT. It specifies CSVEEGQGYSTDTQYF.

This clone turned up a few times. V and J are TRBV5-1 and TRBJ2-7, with D possibly matching TRBD1 (6 bases). V was clipped by 0 bases and J by 1 base, with 14 bases between them. Germline V gives CDR1 SGHRS, CDR2 YFSETQ. This CDR3 region has 16 residues. CDR3 sequence (DNA): TGCGCCAGCAGCTTGGCGGTGGGGGCCGTGTCCTACGAGCAGTACTTC. Its translation is CASSLAVGAVSYEQYF.

V and J are TRBV5-1 and TRBJ2-5, with 9 bases that match TRBD2. The germline gives CDR1 SGHRS, CDR2 YFSETQ. V was pared by 0 bases and J by 1 base, with 4 bases of the junction left unmatched. The CDR3 contains 16 residues. The CDR3 spells CASSLAGSGGQETQYF. The CDR3 coding sequence is TGCGCCAGCAGCTTGGCGGGTAGCGGGGGCCAAGAGACCCAGTACTTC. Drawing the rest from reference TRBV5-1 and TRBJ2-5, the complete variable domain is KAGVTQTPRYLIKTRGQQVTLSCSPISGHRSVSWYQQTPGQGLQFLFEYFSETQRNKGNFPGRFSGRQFSNSRSEMNVSTLELGDSALYLCASSLAGSGGQETQYFGPGTRLLVL.

This chain joins TRBV5-1 and TRBJ2-6; D is undetermined. Germline lookup yields CDR1 SGHRS and CDR2 YFSETQ. CDR3 length equals 13 residues. V was trimmed by 6 bases and J by 0 bases, leaving 4 bases between them. The CDR3 nucleotides read TGCGCCAGCACTGTCTCTGGGGCCAACGTCCTGACTTTC. Protein product: CASTVSGANVLTF.

This chain connects TRBV29-1 to TRBJ2-2, with 12 bases fitting TRBD2. The junction had 6 bases not matched to a gene; V was cut back by 2 bases and J by 14 bases. The germline V gene encodes CDR1 SQVTM and CDR2 ANQGSEA. The CDR3 length is 13 residues. The CDR3 nucleotides read TGCAGCGTTGAAAAGCTAGCGGGGGGGGCCCTGTTTTTT. It encodes CSVEKLAGGALFF.

This chain connects TRBV9 to TRBJ1-2; maybe TRBD1 (6 bases). Germline V lookup: CDR1 SGDLS, CDR2 YYNGEE. V lost 6 bases to trimming and J lost 2 bases, with 20 bases between them. The CDR3 covers 16 residues. In DNA form, the CDR3 reads TGTGCCAGCAACCCATCTGGACAGTACAACAACTATGGCTACACCTTC. As protein: CASNPSGQYNNYGYTF.

In its sample, this clone was seen many times. J is TRBJ1-4 and V is TRBV27; maybe TRBD1 (6 bases). This CDR3 spans 14 amino acids. Trimming shortened V by 3 bases and J by 5 bases, and 10 bases separated the two germline ends. Germline lookup yields CDR1 MNHEY and CDR2 SMNVEV (reference sequence). Here the CDR3 reads CASSFSGQNEKLFF. CDR3 nucleotides: TGTGCCAGCAGTTTTTCCGGACAGAATGAAAAACTGTTTTTT.

This clone was detected a few times. The chain has TRBV30 and TRBJ1-2; TRBD1 agrees at 7 bases. Germline V gene data show CDR1 as GTSNPN and CDR2 as SVGIG (reference sequence). The junction had 7 bases not matched to a gene; V was cut back by 0 bases and J by 6 bases. The CDR3 consists of 14 residues. Here the CDR3 DNA reads TGTGCCTGGAGTGTGGCCAGGGGGATAGATGGCTACACCTTC. Translated: CAWSVARGIDGYTF.

The rearrangement uses TRBV28 and TRBJ1-3; TRBD1 might be the D (5 bases). The germline CDR1 and CDR2 sequences are MDHEN and SYDVKM. The CDR3 covers 14 residues. Deletions cut 8 bases from V and 4 bases from J, with 15 bases between. The CDR3 DNA reads TGTGCCAGCTTGCCCGGGACTGACGGAAACACCATATATTTT. It specifies CASLPGTDGNTIYF.

V and J are TRBV3-1 (or the pseudogene TRBV3-2) and TRBJ2-7, with 12 bases fitting TRBD2. The CDR3 sequence is 14 residues long. Per germline, CDR1 LGHDT and CDR2 YNNKEL (reference sequence). Trimming at V came to 2 bases and at J to 6 bases, leaving 2 bases not matched to a gene. CDR3 sequence (DNA): TGTGCCAGCAGCCAACTAGCGGGGGGGCGCGAGCAGTACTTC. Its translation is CASSQLAGGREQYF.

The chain has TRBV4-1 and TRBJ1-4; D gene uncertain. V lost 4 bases, J lost 8 bases, and 5 bases lay in between. The CDR3 runs to 11 residues. CDR1 is MGHRA, CDR2 YSYEKL, per germline. The DNA for the CDR3 is TGCGCCAGCAGCCTCTCCGAAAAACTGTTTTTT. Its translation is CASSLSEKLFF.

The chain uses TRBV9 and TRBJ2-1; 8 bases match TRBD2. Germline assignment: CDR1 SGDLS and CDR2 YYNGEE. J lost 0 bases, V lost 4 bases, and 3 bases had no gene match. The CDR3 extends over 15 amino acids. Here the CDR3 reads CASSTTSGSYNEQFF. CDR3 coding DNA: TGTGCCAGCAGCACAACTAGCGGCTCCTACAATGAGCAGTTCTTC. Filled out from reference TRBV9 and TRBJ2-1, the complete variable domain reads DSGVTQTPKHLITATGQRVTLRCSPRSGDLSVYWYQQSLDQGLQFLIQYYNGEERAKGNILERFSAQQFPDLHSELNLSSLELGDSALYFCASSTTSGSYNEQFFGPGTRLTVL.

The gene calls are TRBV7-2 and TRBJ1-6, with D perhaps TRBD1 (6 bases). CDR3 length: 17 amino acids. Germline CDR1 SGHTA, CDR2 FQGNSA. With 5 bases removed from V and 7 bases from J, the gap between germline ends came to 21 bases. The CDR3 loop is CASSTQPWGQGNSPLHF. In DNA, the CDR3 is TGTGCCAGCAGCACACAACCCTGGGGGCAGGGGAATTCACCCCTCCACTTT.

J is TRBJ2-5 and V is TRBV19; D is perhaps TRBD1 (6 bases). Germline V CDR1 and CDR2: LNHDA, SQIVND (reference sequence). The CDR3 runs to 18 residues. V gave up 3 bases and J gave up 2 bases, with 22 bases separating them. CDR3 in DNA: TGTGCCAGTAGTATGCTTTACAGGGCGAAAGCTATACAAGAGACCCAGTACTTC. Amino acids: CASSMLYRAKAIQETQYF.

The chain combines TRBV27 with TRBJ2-2; D perhaps matches TRBD2 (7 bases). Germline CDR1 and CDR2: MNHEY and SMNVEV (reference sequence). The CDR3 is 15 residues long. Trimming removed 9 bases at V and 6 bases at J, with 20 bases between. CDR3 region: CASSLGGAIPGELFF. CDR3 sequence (DNA): TGTGCCAGTTCTCTGGGGGGGGCAATTCCCGGGGAGCTGTTTTTT.

The chain joins TRBV24-1 to TRBJ2-1; 7 bases line up with TRBD2. Germline V gene data show CDR1 as KGHDR and CDR2 as SFDVKD. Losses at the gene ends were 9 bases for V and 5 bases for J; bases not matched to a gene: 12. The CDR3 totals 15 residues. CDR3 amino acids: CATPTRAGVHNEQFF. CDR3 in DNA: TGTGCCACCCCAACCCGGGCGGGGGTCCACAATGAGCAGTTCTTC.

The J gene is TRBJ1-4, the V gene TRBV7-8, with D perhaps matching TRBD1 (5 bases). Germline V gene lookup returns CDR1 SGHVS and CDR2 FQNEAQ. Trimming left V 4 bases short and J 3 bases short, with 12 bases between. The CDR3 sequence is 15 residues long. CDR3 bases: TGTGCCAGCAGCTGGGGGGATCGACCTAATGAAAAACTGTTTTTT. Encoded protein: CASSWGDRPNEKLFF.

The rearrangement uses TRBV4-1 and TRBJ2-2; the D is unclear. The length of the CDR3 is 14 residues. CDR1 MGHRA and CDR2 YSYEKL come from the germline V gene. Trimming pared 1 base from V and 4 bases from J, leaving 7 bases between. Here the CDR3 reads CASSQVVTTGELFF. The CDR3 DNA follows: TGCGCCAGCAGCCAAGTAGTTACCACCGGGGAGCTGTTTTTT.